The T cell receptor beta chain described here comes from a study of CD8+ T cells in alopecia areata. Germline V gives CDR1 GTSNPN, CDR2 SVGIG (reference sequence). V was trimmed by 8 bases and J by 5 bases, leaving 12 bases between them. The length of the CDR3 is 12 residues. It was from alopecia areata patients that lesional scalp punch biopsies and peripheral blood were collected. The authors sorted CD4+ and CD8+ T cells from PBMCs. It was cDNA, reverse transcribed from extracted RNA, that served as the sequencing template. The protocol was immunoSEQ multiplex PCR, while the TCRdb copy is restricted to in-frame clones and leaves out a portion. Of over 110,000 clones in the sample, around 51% were seen once.

V gene TRBV30 combines with J gene TRBJ1-4, with D unresolved. The TCR sequence derives from a human donor with alopecia areata. The specimen was CD4+ T cells sorted from blood, collected at week 0. DNA of the CDR3: TGTGCCGCCAACGGAGGGAATGAAAAACTGTTTTTT. Translation: CAANGGNEKLFF.